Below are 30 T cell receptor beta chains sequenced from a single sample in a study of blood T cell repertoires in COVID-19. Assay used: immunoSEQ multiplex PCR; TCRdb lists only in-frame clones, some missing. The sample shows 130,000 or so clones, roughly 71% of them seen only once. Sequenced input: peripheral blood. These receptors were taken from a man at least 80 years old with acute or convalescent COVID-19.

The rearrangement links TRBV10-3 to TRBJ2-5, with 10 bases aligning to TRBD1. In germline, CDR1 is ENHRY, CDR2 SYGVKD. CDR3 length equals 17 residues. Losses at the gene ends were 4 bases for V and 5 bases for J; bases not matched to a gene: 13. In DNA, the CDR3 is TGTGCCATCAGTGGGGCGGCAACGGGACAGGGGACGGAGACCCAGTACTTC. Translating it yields CAISGAATGQGTETQYF.

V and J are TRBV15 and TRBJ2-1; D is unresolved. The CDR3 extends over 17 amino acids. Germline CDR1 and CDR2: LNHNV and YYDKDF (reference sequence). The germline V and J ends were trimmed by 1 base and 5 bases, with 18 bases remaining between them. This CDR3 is CATSRGFASSQDNEQFF. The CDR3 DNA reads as TGTGCCACCAGCAGAGGGTTCGCGTCCTCCCAGGACAATGAGCAGTTCTTC.

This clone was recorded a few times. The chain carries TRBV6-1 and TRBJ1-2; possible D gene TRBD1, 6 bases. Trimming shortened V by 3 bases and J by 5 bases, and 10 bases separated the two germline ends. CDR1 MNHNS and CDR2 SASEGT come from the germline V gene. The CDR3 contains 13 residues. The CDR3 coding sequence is TGTGCCAGCAGTGATGGTCAGGGGTATGGCTACACCTTC. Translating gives CASSDGQGYGYTF.

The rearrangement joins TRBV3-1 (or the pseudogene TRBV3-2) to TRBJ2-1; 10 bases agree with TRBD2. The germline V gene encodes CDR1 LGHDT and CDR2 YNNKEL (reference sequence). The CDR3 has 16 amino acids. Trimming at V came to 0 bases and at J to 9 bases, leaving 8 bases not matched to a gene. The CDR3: CASSQEWLAGEGEQFF. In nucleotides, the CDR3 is TGTGCCAGCAGCCAAGAGTGGCTAGCGGGGGAGGGTGAGCAGTTCTTC.

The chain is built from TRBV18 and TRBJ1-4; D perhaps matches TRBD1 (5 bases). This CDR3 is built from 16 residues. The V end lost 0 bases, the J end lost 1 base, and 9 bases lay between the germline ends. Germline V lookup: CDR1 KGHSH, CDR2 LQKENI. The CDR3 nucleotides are TGTGCCAGCTCACCACCGAATAGGGGAACTAATGAAAAACTGTTTTTT. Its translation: CASSPPNRGTNEKLFF.

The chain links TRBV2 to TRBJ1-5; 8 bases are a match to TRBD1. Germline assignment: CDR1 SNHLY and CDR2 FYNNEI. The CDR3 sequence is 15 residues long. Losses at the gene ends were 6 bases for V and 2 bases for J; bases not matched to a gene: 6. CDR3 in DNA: TGTGCCAGCAGCGGAGGGACAGGTGGCAATCAGCCCCAGCATTTT. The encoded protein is CASSGGTGGNQPQHF.

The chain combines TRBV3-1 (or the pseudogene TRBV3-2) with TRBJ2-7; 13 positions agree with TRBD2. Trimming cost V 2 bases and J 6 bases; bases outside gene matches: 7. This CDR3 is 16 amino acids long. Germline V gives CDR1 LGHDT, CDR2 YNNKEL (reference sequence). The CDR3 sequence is CASSQSWTSGGFEQYF. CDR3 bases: TGTGCCAGCAGCCAAAGCTGGACTAGCGGGGGATTCGAGCAGTACTTC.

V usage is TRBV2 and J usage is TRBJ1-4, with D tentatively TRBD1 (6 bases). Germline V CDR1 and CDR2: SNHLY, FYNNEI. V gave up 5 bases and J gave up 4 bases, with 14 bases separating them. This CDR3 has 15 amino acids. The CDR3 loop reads CASSPGGANNEKLFF. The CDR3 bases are TGTGCCAGCAGTCCCGGGGGGGCTAATAATGAAAAACTGTTTTTT.

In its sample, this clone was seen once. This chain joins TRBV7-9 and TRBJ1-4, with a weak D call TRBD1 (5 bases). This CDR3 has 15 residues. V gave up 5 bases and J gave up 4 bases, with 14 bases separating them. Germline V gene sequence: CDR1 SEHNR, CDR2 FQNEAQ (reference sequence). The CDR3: CASSPPGRGNEKLFF. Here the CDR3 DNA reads TGTGCCAGCAGCCCCCCGGGGAGGGGTAATGAAAAACTGTTTTTT.

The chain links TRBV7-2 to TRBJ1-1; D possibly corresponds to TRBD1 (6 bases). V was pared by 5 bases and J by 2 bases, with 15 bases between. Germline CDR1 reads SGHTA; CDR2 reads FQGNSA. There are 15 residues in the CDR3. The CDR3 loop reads CASSPTGRGNTEAFF. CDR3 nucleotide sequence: TGTGCCAGCAGCCCAACAGGGAGGGGAAACACTGAAGCTTTCTTT.

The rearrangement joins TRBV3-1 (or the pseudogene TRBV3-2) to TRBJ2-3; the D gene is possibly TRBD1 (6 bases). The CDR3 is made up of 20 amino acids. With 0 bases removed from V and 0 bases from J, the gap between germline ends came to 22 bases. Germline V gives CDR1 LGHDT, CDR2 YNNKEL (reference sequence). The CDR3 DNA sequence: TGTGCCAGCAGCCAAGATAGATGGGGGCCCATATCCTCTAGCACAGATACGCAGTATTTT. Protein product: CASSQDRWGPISSSTDTQYF.

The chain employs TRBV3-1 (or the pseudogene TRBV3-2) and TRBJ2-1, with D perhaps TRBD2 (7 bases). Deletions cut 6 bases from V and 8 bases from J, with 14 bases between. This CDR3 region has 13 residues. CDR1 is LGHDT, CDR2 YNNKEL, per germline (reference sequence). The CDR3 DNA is TGTGCCAGCAGGAAATCGGGGGGCGATGAGCAGTTCTTC. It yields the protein CASRKSGGDEQFF.

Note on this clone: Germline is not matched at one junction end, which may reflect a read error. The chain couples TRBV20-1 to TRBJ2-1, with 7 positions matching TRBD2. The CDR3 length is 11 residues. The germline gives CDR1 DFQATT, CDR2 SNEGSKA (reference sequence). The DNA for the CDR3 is TGCAGTGCTAGATCCCGGGACTACATCCTCTTC. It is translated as CSARSRDYILF.

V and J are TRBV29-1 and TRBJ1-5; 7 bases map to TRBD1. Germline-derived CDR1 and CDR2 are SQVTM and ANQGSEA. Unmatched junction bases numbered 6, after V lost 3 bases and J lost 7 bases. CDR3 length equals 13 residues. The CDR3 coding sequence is TGCAGCGTTGAGCAGGGGGTAGGCCAGCCCCAGCATTTT. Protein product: CSVEQGVGQPQHF.

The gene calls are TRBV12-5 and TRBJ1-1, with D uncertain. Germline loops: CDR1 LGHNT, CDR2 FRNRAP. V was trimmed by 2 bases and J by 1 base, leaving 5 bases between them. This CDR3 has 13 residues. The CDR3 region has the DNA TGTGCTAGTGGTTTGAACAGGAACACTGAAGCTTTCTTT. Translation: CASGLNRNTEAFF.

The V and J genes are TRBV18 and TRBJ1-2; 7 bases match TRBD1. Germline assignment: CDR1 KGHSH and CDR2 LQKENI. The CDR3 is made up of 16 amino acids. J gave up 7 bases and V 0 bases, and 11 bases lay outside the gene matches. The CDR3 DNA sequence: TGTGCCAGCTCACCACCGGGACAGCTTAGCTGGGGTGGCTACACCTTC. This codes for CASSPPGQLSWGGYTF.

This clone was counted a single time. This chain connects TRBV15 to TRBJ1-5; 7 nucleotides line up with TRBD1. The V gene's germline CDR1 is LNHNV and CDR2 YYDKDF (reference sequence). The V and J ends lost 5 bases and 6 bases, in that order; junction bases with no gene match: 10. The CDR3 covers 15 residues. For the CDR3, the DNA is TGTGCCACCAGCCTCCAAACAGGGGCCATTCAGCCCCAGCATTTT. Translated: CATSLQTGAIQPQHF.

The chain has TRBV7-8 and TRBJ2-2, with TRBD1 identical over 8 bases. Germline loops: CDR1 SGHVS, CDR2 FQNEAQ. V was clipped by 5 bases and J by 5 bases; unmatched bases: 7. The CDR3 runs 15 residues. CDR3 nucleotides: TGTGCCAGCAGCCCAGTGACAGGGGCTACCGGGGAGCTGTTTTTT. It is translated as CASSPVTGATGELFF.

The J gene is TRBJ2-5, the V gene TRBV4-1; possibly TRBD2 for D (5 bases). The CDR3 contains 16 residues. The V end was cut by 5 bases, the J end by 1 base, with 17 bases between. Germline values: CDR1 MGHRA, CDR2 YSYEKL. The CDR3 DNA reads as TGCGCCAGCAGCACACTCGGGGTTAACCCCCAAGAGACCCAGTACTTC. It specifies CASSTLGVNPQETQYF.

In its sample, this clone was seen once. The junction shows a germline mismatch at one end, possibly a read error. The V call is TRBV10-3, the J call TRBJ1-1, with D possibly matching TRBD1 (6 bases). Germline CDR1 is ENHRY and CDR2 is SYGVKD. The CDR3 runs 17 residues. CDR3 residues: CAISARPGESLNTEALF. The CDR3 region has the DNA TGTGCCATCAGTGCAAGGCCAGGGGAATCTTTGAACACTGAAGCTCTCTTT.

As DNA, the CDR3 is TGCAGCGCCGGGACAGGGGCCGCCTATGGCTACACCTTC. Its translation: CSAGTGAAYGYTF. The chain combines TRBV29-1 with TRBJ1-2; 10 bases align to TRBD1. The CDR3 covers 13 residues. Germline trimming cut 7 bases from V and 4 bases from J; bases unmatched to any gene: 6. Germline V CDR1 and CDR2: SQVTM, ANQGSEA.

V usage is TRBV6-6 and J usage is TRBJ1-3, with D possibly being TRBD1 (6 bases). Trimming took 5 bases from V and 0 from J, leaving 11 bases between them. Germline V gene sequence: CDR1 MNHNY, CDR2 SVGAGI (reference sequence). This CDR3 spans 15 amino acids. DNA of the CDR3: TGTGCCAGCAGTAACGACAGGATCTCTGGAAACACCATATATTTT. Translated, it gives CASSNDRISGNTIYF.

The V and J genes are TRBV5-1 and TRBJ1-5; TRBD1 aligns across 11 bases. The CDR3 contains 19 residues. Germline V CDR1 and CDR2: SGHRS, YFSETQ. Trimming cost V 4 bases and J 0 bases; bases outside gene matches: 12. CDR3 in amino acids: CASSPTPGQGVNSNQPQHF. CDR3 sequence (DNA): TGCGCCAGCAGCCCTACGCCGGGACAGGGGGTTAATAGCAATCAGCCCCAGCATTTT.

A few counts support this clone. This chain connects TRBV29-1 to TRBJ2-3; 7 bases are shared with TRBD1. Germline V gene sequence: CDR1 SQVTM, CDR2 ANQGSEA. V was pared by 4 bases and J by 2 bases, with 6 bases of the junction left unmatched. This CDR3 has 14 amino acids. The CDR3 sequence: CSVATGLFTDTQYF. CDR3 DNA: TGCAGCGTTGCGACAGGGTTATTCACAGATACGCAGTATTTT.

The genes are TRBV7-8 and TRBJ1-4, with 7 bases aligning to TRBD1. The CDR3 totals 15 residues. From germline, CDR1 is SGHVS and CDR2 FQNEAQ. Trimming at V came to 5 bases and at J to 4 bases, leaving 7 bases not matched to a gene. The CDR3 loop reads CASSQRQGINEKLFF. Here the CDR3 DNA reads TGTGCCAGCAGCCAGAGACAGGGAATTAATGAAAAACTGTTTTTT.

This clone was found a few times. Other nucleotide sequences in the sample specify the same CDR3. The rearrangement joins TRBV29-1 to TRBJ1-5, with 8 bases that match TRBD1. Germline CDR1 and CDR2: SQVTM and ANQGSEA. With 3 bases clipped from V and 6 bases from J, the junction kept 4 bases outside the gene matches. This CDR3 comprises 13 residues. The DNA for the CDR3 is TGCAGCGTTGAGACAGGGGTGGGTCAGCCCCAGCATTTT. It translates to CSVETGVGQPQHF.

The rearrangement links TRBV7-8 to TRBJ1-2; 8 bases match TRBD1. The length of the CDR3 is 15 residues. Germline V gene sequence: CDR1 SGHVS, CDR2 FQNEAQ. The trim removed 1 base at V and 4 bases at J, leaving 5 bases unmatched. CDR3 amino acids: CASSLVPGGVYGYTF. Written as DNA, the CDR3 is TGTGCCAGCAGCTTAGTTCCAGGGGGCGTCTATGGCTACACCTTC.

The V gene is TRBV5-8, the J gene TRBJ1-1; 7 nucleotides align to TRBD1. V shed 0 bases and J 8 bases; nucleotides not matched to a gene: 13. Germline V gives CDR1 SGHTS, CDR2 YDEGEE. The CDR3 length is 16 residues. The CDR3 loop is CASSLDSWQGESEAFF. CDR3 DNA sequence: TGTGCCAGCAGCTTGGATTCGTGGCAGGGGGAGTCGGAAGCTTTCTTT.

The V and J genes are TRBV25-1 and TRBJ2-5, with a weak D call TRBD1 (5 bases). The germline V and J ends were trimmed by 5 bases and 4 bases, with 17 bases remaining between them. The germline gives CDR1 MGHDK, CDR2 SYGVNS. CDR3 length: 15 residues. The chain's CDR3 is CASSQPGLRGETQYF. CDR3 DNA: TGTGCCAGCAGTCAACCGGGTCTAAGGGGAGAGACCCAGTACTTC.

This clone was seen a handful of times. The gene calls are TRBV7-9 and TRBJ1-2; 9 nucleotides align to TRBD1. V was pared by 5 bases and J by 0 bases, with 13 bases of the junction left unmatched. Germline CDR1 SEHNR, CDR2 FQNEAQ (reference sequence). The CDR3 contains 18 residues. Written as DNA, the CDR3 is TGTGCCAGCAGCCGCCGGGACAGGGACCAGTTAGCTAACTATGGCTACACCTTC. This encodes CASSRRDRDQLANYGYTF.